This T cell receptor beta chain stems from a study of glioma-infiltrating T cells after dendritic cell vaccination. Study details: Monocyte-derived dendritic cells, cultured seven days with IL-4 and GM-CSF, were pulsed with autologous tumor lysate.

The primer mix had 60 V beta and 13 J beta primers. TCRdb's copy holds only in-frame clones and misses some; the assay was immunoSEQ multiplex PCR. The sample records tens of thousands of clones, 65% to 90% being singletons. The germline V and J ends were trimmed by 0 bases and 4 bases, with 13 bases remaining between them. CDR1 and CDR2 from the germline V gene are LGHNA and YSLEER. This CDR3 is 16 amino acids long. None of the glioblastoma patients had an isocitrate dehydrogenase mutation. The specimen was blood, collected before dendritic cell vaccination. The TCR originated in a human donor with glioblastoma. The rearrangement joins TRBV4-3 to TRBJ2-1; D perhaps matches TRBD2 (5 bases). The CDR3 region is CASSQEAGSGYNEQFF. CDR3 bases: TGCGCCAGCAGCCAAGAAGCTGGGAGTGGGTACAATGAGCAGTTCTTC.